The clone carrying this T cell receptor (beta chain) was seen just once. The antigen remains undetermined. Researchers divided each subset's genomic DNA evenly across several immunoSEQ plates. Sequencing used immunoSEQ multiplex PCR; TCRdb keeps in-frame clones, though not all of them. The sample consists of roughly 450,000 clones, around 79% of them appearing once. This sample was taken from a study of shared clonotypes between healthy human individuals. Study outcomes and limitations: In this cohort, only blood was sampled, and tissue repertoires likely differ.

In germline, CDR1 is SEHNR, CDR2 FQNEAQ (reference sequence). V was cut by 2 bases and J by 0 bases, with 4 bases left in between. This CDR3 has 14 residues. Donors were healthy HIV-negative adults without recently reported acute infections or vaccinations. The sequence derives from a woman aged 40 to 50 in good health. Some clones in this sample may be carry-over from other donors' samples. V is TRBV7-9 and J is TRBJ2-2; D is undetermined. Sequencing was performed on PBMCs. The DNA of the CDR3 is TGTGCCAGCAGCTTACCCTCGAACACCGGGGAGCTGTTTTTT. This gives the protein CASSLPSNTGELFF.